This T cell receptor (beta chain) stems from a study of blood T cells in healthy people across ages. Whole-study findings and limits: Any changes in expanded clonotypes were possibly confounded, as donor CMV status remained unknown. The fall in TCR beta diversity per million T cells was roughly linear with age.

As to this clonotype: Its specificity is not known.

With a J-beta primer mix and a sample-barcoded 5' primer, a second PCR ran about 7 to 12 cycles. TCRdb itself ran the 5' RACE reads through MiXCR, one entry per CDR3 protein. The data hold 980,000 or so distinct CDR3 sequences, with about 44% observed a single time. The CDR3 loop spans 14 amino acids. The V and J ends lost 5 bases and 4 bases, in that order; junction bases with no gene match: 4. Germline-derived CDR1 and CDR2 are MNHEY and SMNVEV (reference sequence). This receptor was taken from a man between 25 and 39 years old in good health. The chain links TRBV27 to TRBJ1-3; 8 bases align to TRBD1. Sequenced material: blood. This chain's CDR3 is CASSKQGGGNTIYF. The CDR3, as DNA: TGTGCCAGCAGTAAACAGGGGGGCGGAAACACCATATATTTT.